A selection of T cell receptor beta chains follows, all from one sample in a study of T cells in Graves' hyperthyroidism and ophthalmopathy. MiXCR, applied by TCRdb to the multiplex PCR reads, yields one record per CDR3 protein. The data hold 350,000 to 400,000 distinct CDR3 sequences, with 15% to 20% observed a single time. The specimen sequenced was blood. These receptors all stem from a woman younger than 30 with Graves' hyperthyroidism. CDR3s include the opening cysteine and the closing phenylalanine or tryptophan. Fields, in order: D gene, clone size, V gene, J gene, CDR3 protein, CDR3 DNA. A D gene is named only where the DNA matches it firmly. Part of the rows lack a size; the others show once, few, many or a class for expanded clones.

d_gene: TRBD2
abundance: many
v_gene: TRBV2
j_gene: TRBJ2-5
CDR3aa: CASRQTSGGQETQYF
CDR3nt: TGTGCCAGCAGACAAACTAGCGGGGGGCAAGAGACCCAGTACTTC

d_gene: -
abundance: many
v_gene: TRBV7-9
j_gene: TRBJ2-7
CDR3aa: CASSSITYEQYF
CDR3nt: TGTGCCAGCAGCTCTATAACCTACGAGCAGTACTTC

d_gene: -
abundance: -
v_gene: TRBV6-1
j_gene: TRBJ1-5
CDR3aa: CASSEVGYQPQHF
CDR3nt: TGTGCCAGCAGTGAAGTTGGGTATCAGCCCCAGCATTTT

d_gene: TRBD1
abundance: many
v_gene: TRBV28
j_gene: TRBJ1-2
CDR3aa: CASSLHGRGYGYTF
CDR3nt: TGTGCCAGCAGTTTACATGGCAGGGGGTATGGCTACACCTTC

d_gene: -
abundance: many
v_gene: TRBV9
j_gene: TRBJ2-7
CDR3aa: CASSGRDGTYEQYF
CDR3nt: TGTGCCAGCAGCGGACGGGACGGGACCTACGAGCAGTACTTC

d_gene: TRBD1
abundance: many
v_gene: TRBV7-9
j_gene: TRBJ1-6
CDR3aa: CASRLTGHNSPLHF
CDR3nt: TGTGCCAGCAGGCTGACAGGGCACAATTCACCCCTCCACTTT

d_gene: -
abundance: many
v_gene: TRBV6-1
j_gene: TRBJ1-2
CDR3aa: CASRGTSTAGNYGYTF
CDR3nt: TGTGCCAGCAGGGGGACCTCGACAGCGGGTAACTATGGCTACACCTTC

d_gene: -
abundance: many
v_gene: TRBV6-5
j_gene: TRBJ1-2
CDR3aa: CASSYSEGGGYTF
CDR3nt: TGTGCCAGCAGTTACTCGGAGGGTGGCGGCTACACCTTC

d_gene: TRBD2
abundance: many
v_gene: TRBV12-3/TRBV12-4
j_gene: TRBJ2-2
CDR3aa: CASSLQRGVVGELFF
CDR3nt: TGTGCCAGCAGTTTACAGCGGGGGGTGGTCGGGGAGCTGTTTTTT

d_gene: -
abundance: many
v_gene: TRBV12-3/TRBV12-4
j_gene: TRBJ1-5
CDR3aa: CASTWGRVAQPQHF
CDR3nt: TGTGCCAGCACCTGGGGCAGGGTAGCCCAGCCCCAGCATTTT

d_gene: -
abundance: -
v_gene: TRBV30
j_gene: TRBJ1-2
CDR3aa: CAWLDTRLGGYTF
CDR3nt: TGTGCCTGGTTGGACACCCGACTAGGGGGCTACACCTTC

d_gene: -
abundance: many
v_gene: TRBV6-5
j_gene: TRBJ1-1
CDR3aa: CASRRDIPNTEAFF
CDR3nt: TGTGCCAGCAGGAGGGACATACCGAACACTGAAGCTTTCTTT

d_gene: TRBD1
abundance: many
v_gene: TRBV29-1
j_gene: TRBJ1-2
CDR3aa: CSVGDSVDGYTF
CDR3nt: TGCAGCGTTGGGGACAGTGTGGATGGCTACACCTTC

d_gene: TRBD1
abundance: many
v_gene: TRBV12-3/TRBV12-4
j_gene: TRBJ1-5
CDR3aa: CASSLGGDRNQPQHF
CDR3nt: TGTGCCAGCAGTTTAGGGGGGGACAGGAATCAGCCCCAGCATTTT

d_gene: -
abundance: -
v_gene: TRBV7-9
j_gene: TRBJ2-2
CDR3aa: CASSFFRGGGELFF
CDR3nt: TGTGCCAGCAGCTTCTTTAGGGGCGGCGGGGAGCTGTTTTTT

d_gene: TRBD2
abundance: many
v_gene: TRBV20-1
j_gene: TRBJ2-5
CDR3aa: CSASGLAPYQETQYF
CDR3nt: TGCAGTGCTAGTGGACTAGCCCCGTACCAAGAGACCCAGTACTTC

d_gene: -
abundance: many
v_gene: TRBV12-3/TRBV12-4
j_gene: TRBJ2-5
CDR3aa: CASSPPSPQETQYF
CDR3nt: TGTGCCAGCAGTCCCCCCTCCCCTCAAGAGACCCAGTACTTC

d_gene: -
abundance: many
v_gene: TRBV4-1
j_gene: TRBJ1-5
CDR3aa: CASSSPGHNQPQHF
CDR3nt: TGCGCCAGCAGCTCACCGGGACACAATCAGCCCCAGCATTTT

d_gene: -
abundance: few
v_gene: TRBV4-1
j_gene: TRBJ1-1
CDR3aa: CASSQENIPNTEAFF
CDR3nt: TGCGCCAGCAGCCAAGAAAACATTCCGAACACTGAAGCTTTCTTT

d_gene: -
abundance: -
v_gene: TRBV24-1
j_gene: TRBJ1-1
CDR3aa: CATSDPGLNTEAFF
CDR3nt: TGTGCCACCAGTGATCCAGGCTTGAACACTGAAGCTTTCTTT

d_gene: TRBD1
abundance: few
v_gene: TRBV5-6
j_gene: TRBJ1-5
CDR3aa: CASSSDRESGQPQHF
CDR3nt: TGTGCCAGCAGCTCGGACAGGGAATCAGGTCAGCCCCAGCATTTT

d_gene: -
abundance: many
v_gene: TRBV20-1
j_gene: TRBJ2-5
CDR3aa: CSARPVGAIQETQYF
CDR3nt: TGCAGTGCTAGACCTGTAGGGGCTATCCAAGAGACCCAGTACTTC

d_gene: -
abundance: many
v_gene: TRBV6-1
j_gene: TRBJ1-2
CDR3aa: CASSDDIYGYTF
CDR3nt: TGTGCCAGCAGTGACGACATCTATGGCTACACCTTC

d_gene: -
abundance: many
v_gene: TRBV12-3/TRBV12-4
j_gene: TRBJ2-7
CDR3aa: CASSLWYEQYF
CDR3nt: TGTGCCAGCAGTTTATGGTACGAGCAGTACTTC

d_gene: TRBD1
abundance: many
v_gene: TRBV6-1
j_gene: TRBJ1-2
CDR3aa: CASREGQEIYGYTF
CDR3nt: TGTGCCAGCAGGGAGGGACAGGAGATCTATGGCTACACCTTC

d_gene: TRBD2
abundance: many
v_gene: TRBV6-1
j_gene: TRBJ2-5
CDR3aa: CASSESGGAGETQYF
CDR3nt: TGTGCCAGCAGTGAAAGCGGGGGGGCTGGTGAGACCCAGTACTTC

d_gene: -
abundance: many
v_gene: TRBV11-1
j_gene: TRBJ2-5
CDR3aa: CASSLESQQETQYF
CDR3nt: TGTGCCAGCAGCTTAGAGTCTCAACAAGAGACCCAGTACTTC

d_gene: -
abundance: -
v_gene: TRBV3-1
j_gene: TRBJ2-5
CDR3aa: CASSQDVGETQYF
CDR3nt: TGTGCCAGCAGCCAAGATGTGGGGGAGACCCAGTACTTC

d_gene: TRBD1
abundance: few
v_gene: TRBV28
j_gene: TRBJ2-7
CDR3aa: CASSPDRVVEQYF
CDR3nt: TGTGCCAGCAGTCCCGACAGGGTTGTCGAGCAGTACTTC

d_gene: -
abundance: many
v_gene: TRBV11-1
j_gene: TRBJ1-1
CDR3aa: CASSLFGASEAFF
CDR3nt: TGTGCCAGCAGCCTCTTCGGGGCCAGTGAAGCTTTCTTT

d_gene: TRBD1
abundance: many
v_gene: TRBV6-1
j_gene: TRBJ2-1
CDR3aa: CASSEVQGAYNEQFF
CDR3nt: TGTGCCAGCAGTGAAGTTCAGGGGGCCTACAATGAGCAGTTCTTC

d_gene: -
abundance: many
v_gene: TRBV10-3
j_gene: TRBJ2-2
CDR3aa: CAISLQKGTGELFF
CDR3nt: TGTGCCATCAGCCTCCAAAAGGGCACCGGGGAGCTGTTTTTT

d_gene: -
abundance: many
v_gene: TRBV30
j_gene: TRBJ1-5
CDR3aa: CAWSSLRGRGSNQPQHF
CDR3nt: TGTGCCTGGAGCTCACTACGAGGCAGGGGTAGCAATCAGCCCCAGCATTTT

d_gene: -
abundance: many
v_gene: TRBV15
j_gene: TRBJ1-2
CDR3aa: CATSRGGEDYGYTF
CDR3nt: TGTGCCACCAGCAGAGGAGGAGAGGACTATGGCTACACCTTC

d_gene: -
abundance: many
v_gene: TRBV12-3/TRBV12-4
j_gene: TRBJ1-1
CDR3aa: CASSPPLVDTEAFF
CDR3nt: TGTGCCAGCAGTCCACCTCTGGTGGACACTGAAGCTTTCTTT

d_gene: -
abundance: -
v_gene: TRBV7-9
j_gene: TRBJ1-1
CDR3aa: CASSLPRVSTEAFF
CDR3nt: TGTGCCAGCAGCTTACCCAGGGTTAGCACTGAAGCTTTCTTT

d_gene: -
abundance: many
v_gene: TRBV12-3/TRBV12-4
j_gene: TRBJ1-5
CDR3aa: CASRDGPSNQPQHF
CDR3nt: TGTGCCAGCAGAGACGGACCTAGCAATCAGCCCCAGCATTTT